The 26 T cell receptor beta chains in this list originate from one sample, sequenced in a study of T cell responses to AZD1222 COVID-19 vaccine. Profiled with immunoSEQ multiplex PCR; TCRdb holds only in-frame clones, not every one. This repertoire shows roughly 20,000 clones, approximately 81% found once; its top ten account for more than 15%. The source was peripheral blood, collected 28 days after the second AZD1222 dose. Receptor source: an adult who received the AZD1222 COVID-19 vaccine.

This clone occurred a few times. The V and J genes are TRBV12-5 and TRBJ2-3; possible D gene TRBD2, 5 bases. Deletions cut 1 base from V and 2 bases from J, with 13 bases between. The CDR3 has 16 residues. The germline V gene has CDR1 LGHNT and CDR2 FRNRAP. The CDR3 here is CASGLESGMNTDTQYF. DNA for the CDR3: TGTGCTAGTGGTTTGGAATCCGGGATGAACACAGATACGCAGTATTTT.

DNA of the CDR3: TGTGCCAGTAGTGCACCGGGACTCTCAGGGCGCGAGCAGTACTTC. Its protein product is CASSAPGLSGREQYF. The rearrangement joins TRBV19 to TRBJ2-7; perhaps TRBD2 as D (6 bases). The CDR3 is 15 residues long. CDR1 and CDR2 (germline): LNHDA, SQIVND (reference sequence). Trimming left V 5 bases short and J 6 bases short, with 20 bases between.

The rearrangement joins TRBV21-1 to TRBJ2-6. TRBV21-1 is listed as a pseudogene. This CDR3 has 17 amino acids. The CDR3 protein is CASSKGRQSSGANVLTF. The DNA of the CDR3 is TGTGCCAGCAGCAAAGGACGGCAAAGCTCTGGGGCCAACGTCCTGACTTTC.

The J gene is TRBJ2-2, the V gene TRBV24-1; D is ambiguous. The CDR3 is made up of 13 amino acids. Trimming stripped 0 bases from V and 6 bases from J, with 4 bases between. The V gene's germline CDR1 is KGHDR and CDR2 SFDVKD. The CDR3 loop reads CATSDLQPGELFF. The CDR3 region has the DNA TGTGCCACCAGTGATTTGCAGCCCGGGGAGCTGTTTTTT.

CDR3 sequence (DNA): TGCAGCGTTGAGACCTCAATCGTGTCAGAGAATGGCTACACCTTC. It codes for CSVETSIVSENGYTF. The rearrangement links TRBV29-1 to TRBJ1-2; D gene ambiguous. CDR1 is SQVTM, CDR2 ANQGSEA, per germline. The ends were cut back, 3 bases at V and 6 bases at J, with 20 bases in the middle. CDR3 length: 15 amino acids.

J is TRBJ2-1 and V is TRBV21-1; TRBD2, the D gene given by the table, was not confirmed from the DNA. TRBV21-1 is assigned pseudogene status. CDR3 size: 15 residues. The DNA for the CDR3 is TGTGCCAGCAGCGATAAAAGCGGGGCATACAATGAGCAGTTCTTC. Amino acid sequence: CASSDKSGAYNEQFF.

This clone was found a few times. The V gene is TRBV5-1, the J gene TRBJ2-5, with TRBD2 matching over 7 bases. Germline V gives CDR1 SGHRS, CDR2 YFSETQ. There are 15 residues in the CDR3. With V trimmed by 4 bases and J by 5 bases, 11 bases remained unmatched. The CDR3 is CASSIGPSGRETQYF. The CDR3 bases are TGCGCCAGCAGCATTGGTCCTAGCGGAAGGGAGACCCAGTACTTC.

The chain couples TRBV11-2 to TRBJ2-7, with D maybe TRBD1 (6 bases). The CDR3 has 16 residues. CDR1 is SGHAT, CDR2 FQNNGV, per germline. V was cut by 0 bases and J by 2 bases, with 14 bases left in between. CDR3 loop: CASSLDQAGETYEQYF. The DNA for the CDR3 is TGTGCCAGCAGCTTAGATCAGGCAGGGGAAACCTACGAGCAGTACTTC. Full variable domain (remainder filled in from reference TRBV11-2 and TRBJ2-7): EAGVAQSPRYKIIEKRQSVAFWCNPISGHATLYWYQQILGQGPKLLIQFQNNGVVDDSQLPKDRFSAERLKGVDSTLKIQPAKLEDSAVYLCASSLDQAGETYEQYFGPGTRLTVT.

The J gene is TRBJ2-3, the V gene TRBV6-5; 9 nucleotides align to TRBD2. Losses at the gene ends were 4 bases for V and 2 bases for J; bases not matched to a gene: 4. Germline CDR1 is MNHEY and CDR2 is SVGAGI. This CDR3 is 15 amino acids long. DNA for the CDR3: TGTGCCAGCAGTTTCACGGGACTAGCCACAGATACGCAGTATTTT. Amino acid sequence: CASSFTGLATDTQYF.

This clone was detected only a few times. The chain has TRBV10-3 and TRBJ1-3, with D hard to call. Trimming shortened V by 6 bases and J by 0 bases, and 6 bases separated the two germline ends. CDR1 is ENHRY, CDR2 SYGVKD, per germline. The CDR3 is 13 amino acids. CDR3 region: CAISRDSGNTIYF. In nucleotides, the CDR3 is TGTGCCATCAGCCGGGACTCTGGAAACACCATATATTTT.

This clone turned up a few times. V and J are TRBV18 and TRBJ2-2; 9 bases are a match to TRBD1. The V gene end was trimmed by 3 bases and the J gene end by 1 base; junction bases not matched to a gene: 3. Per the germline V gene, CDR1 is KGHSH and CDR2 is LQKENI. The CDR3 loop spans 16 amino acids. The CDR3 DNA reads as TGTGCCAGCTCACCTAGGACAGGGGTGAACACCGGGGAGCTGTTTTTT. It specifies CASSPRTGVNTGELFF.

The gene calls are TRBV11-3 and TRBJ2-7; D may be TRBD1 (6 bases). The V gene's germline CDR1 is SGHNT and CDR2 YENEEA. There are 13 residues in the CDR3. V lost 4 bases and J lost 2, with 9 bases in between. The CDR3 sequence: CASSYQGTYEQYF. The CDR3 DNA follows: TGTGCCAGCAGCTACCAGGGGACCTACGAGCAGTACTTC.

This chain's CDR3 is CASRLQGYSNQPQHF. The DNA of the CDR3 is TGTGCCAGCAGACTTCAGGGCTATAGCAATCAGCCCCAGCATTTT. This chain connects TRBV6-5 to TRBJ1-5; tentative D call: TRBD1 (5 bases). Germline V lookup: CDR1 MNHEY, CDR2 SVGAGI. V was pared by 6 bases and J by 0 bases, with 12 bases between. This CDR3 contains 15 residues.

The V and J genes are TRBV28 and TRBJ2-7; D is possibly TRBD2 (6 bases). Germline V gives CDR1 MDHEN, CDR2 SYDVKM. This CDR3 contains 15 residues. Deletions cut 2 bases from V and 4 bases from J, with 15 bases between. CDR3 DNA: TGTGCCAGCAGTTTAGGGGCTAGCGAAACATACGAGCAGTACTTC. It specifies CASSLGASETYEQYF.

This clone showed up just once. This rearrangement joins TRBV2 to TRBJ2-2; D perhaps matches TRBD1 (6 bases). Trimming removed 7 bases at V and 5 bases at J, with 11 bases between. This CDR3 has 13 residues. From germline, CDR1 is SNHLY and CDR2 FYNNEI. CDR3 in amino acids: CASMGQGTGELFF. CDR3 nucleotide sequence: TGTGCCAGCATGGGGCAGGGGACCGGGGAGCTGTTTTTT.

The chain recombines TRBV11-3 with TRBJ1-5; TRBD1 matches 9 bases. The CDR3 sequence is 18 residues long. In germline, CDR1 is SGHNT, CDR2 YENEEA. The junction had 13 bases not matched to a gene; V was cut back by 6 bases and J by 1 base. CDR3 coding DNA: TGTGCCAGCAGTATGACGGGACAGGGCTCGTCAAGCAATCAGCCCCAGCATTTT. Translation: CASSMTGQGSSSNQPQHF.

The chain is built from TRBV25-1 and TRBJ1-5; D unclear. Trimming left V 11 bases short and J 9 bases short, with 17 bases between. Germline V gene data show CDR1 as MGHDK and CDR2 as SYGVNS. CDR3 size: 12 residues. DNA of the CDR3: TGTGCCCGCCATACACAAATTTGGCCCCAGCATTTT. This encodes CARHTQIWPQHF.

The chain couples TRBV27 to TRBJ2-1, with D hard to call. The CDR3 is made up of 12 amino acids. Trimming pared 6 bases from V and 3 bases from J, leaving 6 bases between. The germline CDR1 and CDR2 sequences are MNHEY and SMNVEV (reference sequence). The CDR3: CASSRLYNEQFF. In nucleotides, the CDR3 is TGTGCCAGCAGCCGGCTCTACAATGAGCAGTTCTTC.

This chain links TRBV24-1 with TRBJ1-2; no definite D call. The CDR3 is made up of 13 amino acids. Per the germline V gene, CDR1 is KGHDR and CDR2 is SFDVKD. Trimming took off 5 bases at V and 0 bases at J, with 6 bases between the two ends. The CDR3 DNA reads TGTGCCACCAGTGTAGACTCTAACTATGGCTACACCTTC. It codes for CATSVDSNYGYTF.

This chain links TRBV4-3 with TRBJ1-6; 7 nucleotides agree with TRBD1. J gave up 6 bases and V 4 bases, and 9 bases lay outside the gene matches. Per the germline V gene, CDR1 is LGHNA and CDR2 is YSLEER. CDR3 length equals 16 residues. The CDR3 nucleotides are TGCGCCAGCAGCCTGGGGACAGCGGGGACTAATTCACCCCTCCACTTT. Amino acids: CASSLGTAGTNSPLHF.

The count of this clone is one. The chain links TRBV6-5 to TRBJ2-1, with D perhaps matching TRBD1 (5 bases). This CDR3 contains 14 residues. Trimming took off 2 bases at V and 7 bases at J, with 12 bases between the two ends. Per the germline V gene, CDR1 is MNHEY and CDR2 is SVGAGI. Here the CDR3 reads CASSYMQGRNEQFF. The CDR3 DNA sequence: TGTGCCAGCAGTTACATGCAGGGAAGGAATGAGCAGTTCTTC.

The J gene is TRBJ2-7, the V gene TRBV19, with 8 bases that match TRBD1. CDR3 size: 14 residues. After removal of 5 bases from V and 0 bases from J, the junction contained 3 bases not matched to a gene. CDR1 is LNHDA, CDR2 SQIVND, per germline (reference sequence). The CDR3 loop reads CASSPGQVSYEQYF. The CDR3 DNA reads TGTGCCAGTAGTCCGGGACAGGTCTCCTACGAGCAGTACTTC.

CDR3 sequence reads: CASSLLRGGTEAFF. CDR3 bases: TGTGCCAGCAGCTTATTGAGAGGGGGCACTGAAGCTTTCTTT. The V gene is TRBV13, the J gene TRBJ1-1; D might be TRBD1 (6 bases). The CDR3 runs to 14 residues. The V gene's germline CDR1 is PRHDT and CDR2 FYEKMQ (reference sequence). Trimming shortened V by 2 bases and J by 4 bases, and 11 bases separated the two germline ends.

The chain carries TRBV5-1 and TRBJ1-5; 9 bases map to TRBD1. The CDR3 sequence is 15 residues long. Germline trimming cut 4 bases from V and 5 bases from J; bases unmatched to any gene: 7. Germline V lookup: CDR1 SGHRS, CDR2 YFSETQ. This chain's CDR3 is CASSAGQGLDQPQHF. CDR3 nucleotide sequence: TGCGCCAGCAGCGCGGGACAGGGCCTCGATCAGCCCCAGCATTTT.

Of note for this clone: Mismatch with germline at one junction end may stem from a read error. CDR3 coding DNA: TGTGCCAGCAGCTACCCCCAGGGGGGGCTGTTTTTT. The encoded protein is CASSYPQGGLFF. V usage is TRBV3-1 (or the pseudogene TRBV3-2) and J usage is TRBJ2-2; maybe TRBD1 (7 bases). This CDR3 region has 12 residues. CDR1 is LGHDT, CDR2 YNNKEL, per germline (reference sequence).

Regarding this clone: The junction shows a germline mismatch at one end, possibly a read error. This chain uses TRBV3-1 (or the pseudogene TRBV3-2) with TRBJ2-2; D call uncertain. This CDR3 comprises 16 residues. The germline V gene has CDR1 LGHDT and CDR2 YNNKEL (reference sequence). CDR3 residues: CASTQPAGSNTGELFF. CDR3 sequence (DNA): TGTGCCAGCACCCAACCGGCAGGATCGAACACCGGGGAGCTGTTTTTT.